The sequence of this TCR beta chain was determined in a study of T cell responses to AZD1222 COVID-19 vaccine. Study observations and caveats: Rises in breadth and depth of Spike-specific TCRs came after two AZD1222 doses. Unmutated regions of variants are reportedly targeted by nearly half of spike-specific TCRs.

The CDR3 totals 13 residues. Germline loops: CDR1 SNHLY, CDR2 FYNNEI. The V and J ends lost 1 base and 4 bases respectively, with 7 bases between them. This clone was seen just once. Its antigen is not known. TCRdb's copy holds only in-frame clones and misses some; the assay was immunoSEQ multiplex PCR. The profile shows tens of thousands of clones, 85% to 95% of them singletons. This TCR was sampled from an adult who received the AZD1222 COVID-19 vaccine. V and J are TRBV2 and TRBJ1-2; D not certain. Sequenced material: peripheral blood, taken 28 days after the second AZD1222 dose. The DNA for the CDR3 is TGTGCCAGCAGTGAAGGCCGTAGCTATGGCTACACCTTC. This sequence encodes CASSEGRSYGYTF.